The rows below give T cell receptor beta chains drawn from one sample of a study of T cell changes during pregnancy in multiple sclerosis. Produced via immunoSEQ multiplex PCR; TCRdb's table is partial and in-frame only. Here the sample spans approximately 92,000 clones, about 92% being singletons. Here the sequenced sample was peripheral blood, taken in the first trimester of pregnancy. These receptors were taken from a female donor with multiple sclerosis, enrolled in a pregnancy study. Each CDR3 is given with its conserved first and last residue. A D gene is named only where the DNA matches it firmly.

TRBV28,TRBJ2-7,-,CASTSGLPYEQYF,TGTGCCAGCACCTCTGGGCTGCCGTACGAGCAGTACTTC
TRBV6-1,TRBJ2-7,-,CASSAGHRNYEQYF,TGTGCCAGCAGTGCGGGACACCGAAACTACGAGCAGTACTTC
TRBV19,TRBJ2-2,-,CASTLDSPNTGELFF,TGTGCCAGTACCCTTGACAGTCCCAACACCGGGGAGCTGTTTTTT
TRBV27,TRBJ1-2,-,CASSARVGAIYGYTF,TGTGCCAGCAGTGCTAGAGTAGGGGCGATATATGGCTACACCTTC
TRBV6-4,TRBJ1-2,TRBD1,CASSEGDRFNYGYTF,TGTGCCAGCAGTGAAGGGGACAGGTTTAACTATGGCTACACCTTC
TRBV15,TRBJ2-1,TRBD1,CATSSGQGSYNEQFF,TGTGCCACCAGCAGTGGACAGGGGTCCTACAATGAGCAGTTCTTC
TRBV7-8,TRBJ2-3,-,CASSHQGTGDTQYF,TGTGCCAGCAGCCACCAGGGGACGGGCGATACGCAGTATTTT
TRBV4-1,TRBJ1-1,TRBD1,CASSPAGTGYTEAFF,TGCGCCAGCAGCCCAGCCGGGACAGGATACACTGAAGCTTTCTTT
TRBV27,TRBJ1-2,-,CASSLSSGGSNYGYTF,TGTGCCAGCAGTTTATCGAGCGGGGGGTCAAACTATGGCTACACCTTC
TRBV5-5,TRBJ2-7,-,CASSLPQRSYEQYF,TGTGCCAGCAGCTTGCCCCAGCGCTCCTACGAGCAGTACTTC
TRBV5-1,TRBJ1-1,-,CASSLDRNTEAFF,TGCGCCAGCAGCCTTGACAGGAACACTGAAGCTTTCTTT
TRBV5-6,TRBJ1-2,TRBD1,CASSQQGNANYGYTF,TGTGCCAGCAGCCAACAGGGGAACGCTAACTATGGCTACACCTTC
TRBV14,TRBJ2-5,-,CASSQDLVTDQETQYF,TGTGCCAGCAGCCAAGATCTAGTAACGGACCAAGAGACCCAGTACTTC
TRBV29-1,TRBJ2-7,TRBD1,CSVEEGDSSSYEQYF,TGCAGCGTTGAAGAGGGGGACAGTTCCTCCTACGAGCAGTACTTC
TRBV4-2,TRBJ2-7,-,CASSQVLGSGHEQYF,TGTGCCAGCAGCCAAGTGCTCGGGAGTGGCCACGAGCAGTACTTC
TRBV5-6,TRBJ1-4,-,CASSLARQAANEKLFF,TGTGCCAGCAGCTTGGCCCGACAGGCAGCTAATGAAAAACTGTTTTTT
TRBV2,TRBJ1-2,-,CASSDNVQRYGYTF,TGTGCCAGCAGTGATAACGTCCAGCGCTATGGCTACACCTTC
TRBV6-5,TRBJ1-1,-,CASSYEGDTEAFF,TGTGCCAGCAGTTACGAAGGGGACACTGAAGCTTTCTTT
TRBV2,TRBJ1-2,TRBD1,CASDPGGGYGYTF,TGTGCCAGTGACCCAGGGGGCGGCTATGGCTACACCTTC
TRBV14,TRBJ2-7,-,CASSPRLRPSYEQYF,TGTGCCAGCAGCCCCAGGCTTCGTCCTTCCTACGAGCAGTACTTC
TRBV30,TRBJ1-2,-,CAWTPQSNYGYTF,TGTGCCTGGACCCCACAGTCTAACTATGGCTACACCTTC
TRBV4-2,TRBJ2-5,TRBD2,CASSSGLAVETQYF,TGTGCCAGCAGCTCTGGACTAGCCGTCGAGACCCAGTACTTC
TRBV30,TRBJ1-2,-,CAWSGWELSGYTF,TGTGCCTGGAGTGGTTGGGAGTTAAGTGGCTACACCTTC
TRBV29-1,TRBJ2-7,-,CSVETGSGSYEQYF,TGCAGCGTTGAAACAGGGTCGGGTTCCTACGAGCAGTACTTC
TRBV30,TRBJ2-7,-,CAWSWTAYEQYF,TGTGCCTGGAGTTGGACAGCCTACGAGCAGTACTTC
TRBV4-1,TRBJ2-1,TRBD2,CASSQGLAGPREQFF,TGCGCCAGCAGCCAAGGCCTAGCGGGACCCCGTGAGCAGTTCTTC